This TCR beta chain was captured in a study of shared clonotypes between healthy human individuals. This clone was found a few times. The table came from immunoSEQ multiplex PCR; TCRdb's copy has only in-frame clones and leaves some out. Among fewer than 600,000 clones listed, 70% to 80% were seen once. The sample comprised PBMCs. The origin of this receptor is a woman aged 40 to 50 in good health. Some clones in this sample may be carry-over from other donors' samples.

CDR3 nucleotides: TGTGCCAGCAGTACCGGGGACAGGTCGGCAGATACGCAGTATTTT. Protein sequence: CASSTGDRSADTQYF. The gene calls are TRBV6-4 and TRBJ2-3, with 8 bases fitting TRBD1. Trimming at V came to 5 bases and at J to 4 bases, leaving 8 bases not matched to a gene. CDR3 length: 15 residues. Germline V CDR1 and CDR2: MRHNA, SNTAGT.